These 25 T cell receptor beta chains came from one sample sequenced in a study of cytomegalovirus exposure and HLA in healthy donors. The study ran its PCR with 60 Vbeta and 13 Jbeta primers. TCRdb keeps only in-frame clones here, not all; method: immunoSEQ multiplex PCR. The table includes about 120,000 clones, about four fifths detected once. The sequenced sample consisted of PBMCs. The receptors originated from a woman between 18 and 30 years old in good health and CMV-seronegative.

The chain couples TRBV28 to TRBJ2-7, with 12 bases aligning to TRBD2. The CDR3 sequence is 19 residues long. The J segment lost 0 bases and the V segment lost 6 bases, leaving 15 bases of the junction unmatched. CDR1 and CDR2 (germline): MDHEN, SYDVKM. CDR3 sequence: CASRAPGLAGGQSSYEQYF. The CDR3 DNA sequence: TGTGCCAGCAGGGCACCAGGGCTAGCGGGGGGGCAGAGCTCCTACGAGCAGTACTTC.

This chain uses TRBV11-1 with TRBJ1-2; D is unclear. The CDR3 sequence is 13 residues long. Per germline, CDR1 SGHAT and CDR2 FQDESV (reference sequence). With 1 base removed from V and 4 bases from J, the gap between germline ends came to 7 bases. Here the CDR3 reads CASSLGVSYGYTF. The CDR3 nucleotides are TGTGCCAGCAGCTTAGGCGTTAGCTATGGCTACACCTTC.

V and J are TRBV6-1 and TRBJ1-5; 7 nucleotides agree with TRBD1. Germline V lookup: CDR1 MNHNS, CDR2 SASEGT. V dropped 0 bases and J dropped 7; count of bases not matched to a gene: 3. The CDR3 length is 14 residues. CDR3 sequence: CASSEAGGDQPQHF. The CDR3 DNA reads TGTGCCAGCAGTGAAGCAGGGGGCGACCAGCCCCAGCATTTT.

The gene calls are TRBV19 and TRBJ1-4, with D possibly being TRBD1 (5 bases). This CDR3 spans 14 amino acids. V gave up 3 bases and J gave up 8 bases, with 13 bases separating them. Germline V gene data show CDR1 as LNHDA and CDR2 as SQIVND (reference sequence). For the CDR3, the DNA is TGTGCCAGTAGTATTTCGGGGGTGGGCGAAAAACTGTTTTTT. Its protein product is CASSISGVGEKLFF.

This clone occurred a few times. This same CDR3 is encoded by further DNA sequences in the sample. This chain connects TRBV5-1 to TRBJ1-5; TRBD1 agrees at 9 bases. The J segment lost 5 bases and the V segment lost 0 bases, leaving 0 bases of the junction unmatched. From germline, CDR1 is SGHRS and CDR2 YFSETQ. The CDR3 sequence is 14 residues long. CDR3 sequence: CASSLGQGDQPQHF. CDR3 coding DNA: TGCGCCAGCAGCTTGGGACAGGGGGATCAGCCCCAGCATTTT. The full variable domain, completed using reference TRBV5-1 and TRBJ1-5, is KAGVTQTPRYLIKTRGQQVTLSCSPISGHRSVSWYQQTPGQGLQFLFEYFSETQRNKGNFPGRFSGRQFSNSRSEMNVSTLELGDSALYLCASSLGQGDQPQHFGDGTRLSIL.

J is TRBJ2-2 and V is TRBV6-1; 11 nucleotides line up with TRBD1. The germline V gene has CDR1 MNHNS and CDR2 SASEGT. Germline trimming cut 8 bases from V and 6 bases from J; bases unmatched to any gene: 5. CDR3 length equals 14 residues. CDR3 in amino acids: CASRGQGEAGELFF. CDR3 bases: TGTGCCAGCCGGGGACAGGGGGAGGCCGGGGAGCTGTTTTTT.

The chain carries TRBV6-1 and TRBJ2-2; D perhaps matches TRBD1 (6 bases). The V end lost 2 bases, the J end lost 3 bases, and 10 bases lay between the germline ends. Germline CDR1 and CDR2: MNHNS and SASEGT. The length of the CDR3 is 15 residues. The CDR3 bases are TGTGCCAGCAGTGAAAGGGGGTTCGACACCGGGGAGCTGTTTTTT. As protein: CASSERGFDTGELFF.

The chain couples TRBV27 to TRBJ2-3, with TRBD2 identical over 7 bases. Germline-derived CDR1 and CDR2 are MNHEY and SMNVEV (reference sequence). This CDR3 has 16 amino acids. The V and J ends lost 3 bases and 0 bases, in that order; junction bases with no gene match: 6. The CDR3 protein is CASSLTSGVSTDTQYF. The CDR3 nucleotides are TGTGCCAGCAGTTTGACGAGCGGGGTTAGCACAGATACGCAGTATTTT.

The chain links TRBV28 to TRBJ1-2; 10 bases line up with TRBD1. Germline V gene lookup returns CDR1 MDHEN and CDR2 SYDVKM. With 4 bases clipped from V and 11 bases from J, the junction kept 1 base outside the gene matches. The CDR3 has 11 amino acids. The CDR3, as DNA: TGTGCCAGCAGTTGGGACAGGGGTTACACCTTC. The encoded protein is CASSWDRGYTF.

The chain employs TRBV10-3 and TRBJ1-4, with D possibly TRBD1 on 5 matching bases. The germline V gene encodes CDR1 ENHRY and CDR2 SYGVKD. The ends were cut back, 2 bases at V and 0 bases at J, with 16 bases in the middle. CDR3 length: 18 residues. CDR3 amino acids: CAISEGPWRQSTNEKLFF. For the CDR3, the DNA is TGTGCCATCAGTGAGGGCCCATGGAGACAGTCAACTAATGAAAAACTGTTTTTT.

The rearrangement joins TRBV4-1 to TRBJ1-5; 7 bases map to TRBD1. CDR3 length: 15 amino acids. Losses at the gene ends were 0 bases for V and 10 bases for J; bases not matched to a gene: 9. The germline gives CDR1 MGHRA, CDR2 YSYEKL. CDR3 sequence reads: CASSQDRTGYPPQHF. The CDR3 DNA reads TGCGCCAGCAGCCAAGATCGGACAGGTTATCCTCCCCAGCATTTT.

This sequence joins TRBV30 and TRBJ1-5; 7 nucleotides match TRBD1. This CDR3 region has 13 residues. Germline V gene sequence: CDR1 GTSNPN, CDR2 SVGIG (reference sequence). The junction had 7 bases not matched to a gene; V was cut back by 5 bases and J by 6 bases. CDR3 sequence (DNA): TGTGCCTGGGCCGGACAGGCGGGTCAGCCCCAGCATTTT. This encodes CAWAGQAGQPQHF.

The sample holds a few counts of this clone. The chain couples TRBV4-1 to TRBJ2-1; TRBD2 matches 7 bases. Germline CDR1 is MGHRA and CDR2 is YSYEKL. The CDR3 spans 15 residues. J gave up 4 bases and V 0 bases, and 3 bases lay outside the gene matches. The CDR3 region is CASSQEGREYNEQFF. DNA of the CDR3: TGCGCCAGCAGCCAAGAAGGGCGGGAGTACAATGAGCAGTTCTTC.

The chain joins TRBV5-1 to TRBJ2-1; 7 bases are a match to TRBD1. Looked up from germline, CDR1 is SGHRS and CDR2 is YFSETQ. With 4 bases clipped from V and 4 bases from J, the junction kept 8 bases outside the gene matches. This CDR3 spans 15 amino acids. The CDR3 DNA follows: TGCGCCAGCAGCCAAGACGGGACAGTATACAATGAGCAGTTCTTC. This codes for CASSQDGTVYNEQFF.

This clone was counted once. This rearrangement joins TRBV6-1 to TRBJ2-3; a weak D match, TRBD2 (5 bases). The CDR3 is 13 amino acids. From germline, CDR1 is MNHNS and CDR2 SASEGT. Trimming left V 7 bases short and J 1 base short, with 9 bases between. The CDR3 DNA reads as TGTGCCAGCACTAGCTTTCGCACAGATACGCAGTATTTT. This encodes CASTSFRTDTQYF.

V is TRBV6-1 and J is TRBJ1-1; maybe TRBD1 (5 bases). The length of the CDR3 is 13 residues. V shed 9 bases and J shed 5 bases, with 16 bases lying between them. CDR1 is MNHNS, CDR2 SASEGT, per germline. The CDR3 protein is CASEAVGGTEAFF. The CDR3 bases are TGTGCCAGTGAGGCGGTGGGGGGGACTGAAGCTTTCTTT.

J is TRBJ2-5 and V is TRBV9; TRBD1 matches at 7 bases. The CDR3 runs 15 residues. Germline CDR1 is SGDLS and CDR2 is YYNGEE. V trimming: 0 bases; J trimming: 2 bases; junction bases outside the gene matches: 4. The CDR3 sequence: CASSVAGTAQETQYF. The CDR3 DNA sequence: TGTGCCAGCAGCGTAGCTGGGACAGCTCAAGAGACCCAGTACTTC.

The chain recombines TRBV5-1 with TRBJ1-2; 7 bases fit TRBD1. Germline lookup yields CDR1 SGHRS and CDR2 YFSETQ. This CDR3 is 15 amino acids long. With V trimmed by 0 bases and J by 0 bases, 2 bases remained unmatched. For the CDR3, the DNA is TGCGCCAGCAGCTTGGGGGACAGACCTAACTATGGCTACACCTTC. Its protein is CASSLGDRPNYGYTF. Looking up the rest from reference TRBV5-1 and TRBJ1-2 gives the full variable domain: KAGVTQTPRYLIKTRGQQVTLSCSPISGHRSVSWYQQTPGQGLQFLFEYFSETQRNKGNFPGRFSGRQFSNSRSEMNVSTLELGDSALYLCASSLGDRPNYGYTFGSGTRLTVV.

The chain employs TRBV9 and TRBJ2-7; 8 nucleotides agree with TRBD2. V lost 7 bases to trimming and J lost 3 bases; unmatched junction nucleotides: 9. In germline, CDR1 is SGDLS, CDR2 YYNGEE. The CDR3 has 14 amino acids. Written as DNA, the CDR3 is TGTGCCAGCTCGCCGGGTCTAGCGGGCTACGAGCAGTACTTC. Translated, it gives CASSPGLAGYEQYF.

The gene calls are TRBV5-4 and TRBJ2-7; possibly TRBD2 for D (5 bases). The germline CDR1 and CDR2 sequences are SGHNT and YYREEE (reference sequence). Trimming removed 4 bases from V and 2 bases from J, with 13 bases in between. The CDR3 is 14 residues long. CDR3: CASSVSGMPYEQYF. CDR3 DNA: TGTGCCAGCAGCGTGTCCGGGATGCCCTACGAGCAGTACTTC.

This clone came up a few times. The rearrangement uses TRBV5-4 and TRBJ2-2; no firm D call. V was shortened by 1 base and J by 1 base, with 5 bases between the two germline ends. This CDR3 region has 14 residues. Germline CDR1 reads SGHNT; CDR2 reads YYREEE (reference sequence). CDR3 region: CASSLPGNTGELFF. CDR3 nucleotide sequence: TGTGCCAGCAGCTTGCCCGGGAACACCGGGGAGCTGTTTTTT.

This chain uses TRBV7-2 with TRBJ1-2; D possibly corresponds to TRBD1 (5 bases). The CDR3 has 15 residues. Trimming cost V 0 bases and J 4 bases, with 12 bases left between them. The V gene's germline CDR1 is SGHTA and CDR2 FQGNSA. CDR3 coding DNA: TGTGCCAGCAGCTTAGCGCGTCAGGGCGGCTATGGCTACACCTTC. Its protein product is CASSLARQGGYGYTF.

CDR3 nucleotide sequence: TGTGCCAGCAGCCCGAAGTGGGGCAGGACAACCAAGGACACCGGGGAGCTGTTTTTT. This translates into CASSPKWGRTTKDTGELFF. V and J are TRBV7-9 and TRBJ2-2, with TRBD1 as a possible D gene (5 bases). This CDR3 contains 19 residues. CDR1 is SEHNR, CDR2 FQNEAQ, per germline (reference sequence). V dropped 5 bases and J dropped 3 bases, with 25 bases sitting between them.

V usage is TRBV7-2 and J usage is TRBJ1-5, with a weak D call TRBD1 (5 bases). Per the germline V gene, CDR1 is SGHTA and CDR2 is FQGNSA. This CDR3 has 15 amino acids. The ends were cut back, 5 bases at V and 0 bases at J, with 11 bases in the middle. CDR3 loop: CASSGRTPSNQPQHF. Written as DNA, the CDR3 is TGTGCCAGCAGCGGACGGACACCTAGCAATCAGCCCCAGCATTTT. Looking up the rest from reference TRBV7-2 and TRBJ1-5 gives the full variable domain: GAGVSQSPSNKVTEKGKDVELRCDPISGHTALYWYRQSLGQGLEFLIYFQGNSAPDKSGLPSDRFSAERTGGSVSTLTIQRTQQEDSAVYLCASSGRTPSNQPQHFGDGTRLSIL.

The gene calls are TRBV5-6 and TRBJ2-5, with 8 bases matching TRBD2. Trimming cost V 3 bases and J 4 bases; bases outside gene matches: 11. The CDR3 length is 16 residues. The V gene's germline CDR1 is SGHDT and CDR2 YYEEEE. CDR3 amino acids: CASSYLISGVGETQYF. In nucleotides, the CDR3 is TGTGCCAGCAGCTACTTGATTAGCGGGGTGGGAGAGACCCAGTACTTC.